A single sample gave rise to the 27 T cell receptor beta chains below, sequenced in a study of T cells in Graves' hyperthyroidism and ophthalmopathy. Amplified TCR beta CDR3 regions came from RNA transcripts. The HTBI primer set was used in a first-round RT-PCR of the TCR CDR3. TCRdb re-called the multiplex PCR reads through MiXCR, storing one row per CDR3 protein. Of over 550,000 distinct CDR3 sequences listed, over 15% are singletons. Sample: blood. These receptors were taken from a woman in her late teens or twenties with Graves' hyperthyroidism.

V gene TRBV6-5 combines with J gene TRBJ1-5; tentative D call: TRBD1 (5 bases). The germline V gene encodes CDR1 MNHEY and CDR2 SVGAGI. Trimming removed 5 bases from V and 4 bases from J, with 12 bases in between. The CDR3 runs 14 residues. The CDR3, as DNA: TGTGCCAGCAGTAACGGGGGTGGGAATCAGCCCCAGCATTTT. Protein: CASSNGGGNQPQHF.

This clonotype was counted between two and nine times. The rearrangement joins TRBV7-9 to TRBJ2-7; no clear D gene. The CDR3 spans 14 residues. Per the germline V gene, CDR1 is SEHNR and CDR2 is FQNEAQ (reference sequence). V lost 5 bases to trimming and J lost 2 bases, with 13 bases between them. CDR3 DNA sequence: TGTGCCAGCAGCCCCCCGAGGATTACCTACGAGCAGTACTTC. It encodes CASSPPRITYEQYF.

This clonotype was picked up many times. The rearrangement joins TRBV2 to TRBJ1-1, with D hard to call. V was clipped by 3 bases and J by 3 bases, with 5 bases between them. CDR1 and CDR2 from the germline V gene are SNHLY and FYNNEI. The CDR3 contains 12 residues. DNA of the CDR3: TGTGCCAGCAGTGAGGATGACACTGAAGCTTTCTTT. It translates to CASSEDDTEAFF.

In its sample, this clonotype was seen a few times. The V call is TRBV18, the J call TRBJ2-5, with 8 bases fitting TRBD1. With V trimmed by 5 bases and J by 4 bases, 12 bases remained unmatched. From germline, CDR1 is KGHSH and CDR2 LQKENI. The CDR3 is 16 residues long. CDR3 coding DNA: TGTGCCAGCTCATCGGACAGGGCGGCCAGGGCAGAGACCCAGTACTTC. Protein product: CASSSDRAARAETQYF.

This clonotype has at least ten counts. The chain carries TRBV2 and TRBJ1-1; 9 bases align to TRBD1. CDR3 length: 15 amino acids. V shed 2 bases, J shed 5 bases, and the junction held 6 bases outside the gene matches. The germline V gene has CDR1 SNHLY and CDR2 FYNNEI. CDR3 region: CASSEYNRGQTEAFF. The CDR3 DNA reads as TGTGCCAGCAGTGAATACAACAGGGGGCAAACTGAAGCTTTCTTT.

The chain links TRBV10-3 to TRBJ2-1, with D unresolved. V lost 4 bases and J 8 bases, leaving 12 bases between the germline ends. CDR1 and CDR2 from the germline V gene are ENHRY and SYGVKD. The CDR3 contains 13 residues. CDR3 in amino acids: CAISVDGGDEQFF. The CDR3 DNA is TGTGCCATCAGTGTGGACGGTGGGGATGAGCAGTTCTTC.

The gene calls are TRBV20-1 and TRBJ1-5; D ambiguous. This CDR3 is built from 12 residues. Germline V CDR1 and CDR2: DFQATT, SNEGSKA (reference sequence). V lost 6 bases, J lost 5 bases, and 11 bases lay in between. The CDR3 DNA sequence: TGCAGTGCCAGAAAACCGGATCAGCCCCAGCATTTT. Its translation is CSARKPDQPQHF.

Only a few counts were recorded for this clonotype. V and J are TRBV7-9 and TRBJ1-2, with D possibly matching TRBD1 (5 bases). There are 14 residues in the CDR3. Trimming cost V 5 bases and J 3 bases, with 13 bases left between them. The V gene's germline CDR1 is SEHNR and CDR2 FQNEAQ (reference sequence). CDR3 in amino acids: CASSLPGTDYGYTF. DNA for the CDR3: TGTGCCAGCAGCCTCCCCGGGACGGACTATGGCTACACCTTC.

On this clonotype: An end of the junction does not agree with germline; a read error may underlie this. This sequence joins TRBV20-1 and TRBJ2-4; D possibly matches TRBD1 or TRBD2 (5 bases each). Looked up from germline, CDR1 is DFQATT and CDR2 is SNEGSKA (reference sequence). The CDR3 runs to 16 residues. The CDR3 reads CSARDFRGYDKNMQYF. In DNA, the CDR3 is TGCAGTGCTAGAGATTTTCGGGGCTATGACAAAAACATGCAGTACTTC.

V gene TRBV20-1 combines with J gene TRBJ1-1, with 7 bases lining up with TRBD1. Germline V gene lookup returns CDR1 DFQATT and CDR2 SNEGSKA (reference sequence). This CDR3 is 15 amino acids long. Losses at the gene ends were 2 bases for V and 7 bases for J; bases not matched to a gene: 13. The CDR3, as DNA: TGCAGTGCTAGAAGTCCCCTCAGGGGGTTTAATGAAGCTTTCTTT. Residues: CSARSPLRGFNEAFF.

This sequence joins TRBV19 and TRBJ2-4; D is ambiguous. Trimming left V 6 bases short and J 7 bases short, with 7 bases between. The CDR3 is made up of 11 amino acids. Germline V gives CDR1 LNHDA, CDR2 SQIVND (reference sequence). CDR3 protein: CASSQANIQYF. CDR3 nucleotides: TGTGCCAGTAGCCAAGCGAACATTCAGTACTTC.

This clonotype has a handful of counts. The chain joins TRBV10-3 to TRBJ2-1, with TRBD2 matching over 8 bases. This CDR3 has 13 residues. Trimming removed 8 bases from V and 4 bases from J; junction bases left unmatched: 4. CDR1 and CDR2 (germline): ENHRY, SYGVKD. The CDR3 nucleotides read TGTGCCATCCACAGCGGGAGATACAATGAGCAGTTCTTC. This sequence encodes CAIHSGRYNEQFF.

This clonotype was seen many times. CDR3 nucleotide sequence: TGCAGTGCTAGAGGCCCCAGACTAGCCTCCTACAATGAGCAGTTCTTC. Translation: CSARGPRLASYNEQFF. The chain combines TRBV20-1 with TRBJ2-1; 7 bases agree with TRBD2. J lost 0 bases, V lost 1 base, and 6 bases had no gene match. Per the germline V gene, CDR1 is DFQATT and CDR2 is SNEGSKA (reference sequence). This CDR3 contains 16 residues.

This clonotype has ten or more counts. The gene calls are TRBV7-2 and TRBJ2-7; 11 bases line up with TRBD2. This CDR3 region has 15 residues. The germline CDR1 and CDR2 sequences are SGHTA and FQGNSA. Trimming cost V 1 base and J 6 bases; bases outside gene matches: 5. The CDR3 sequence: CASSLVGLAGGEQYF. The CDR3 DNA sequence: TGTGCCAGCAGCTTAGTTGGTCTAGCGGGGGGCGAGCAGTACTTC.

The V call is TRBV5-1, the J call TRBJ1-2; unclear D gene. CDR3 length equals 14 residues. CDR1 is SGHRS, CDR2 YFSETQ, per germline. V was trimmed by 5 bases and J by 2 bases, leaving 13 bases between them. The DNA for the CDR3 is TGCGCCAGCAGGGATACCGGGAAAAACTATGGCTACACCTTC. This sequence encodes CASRDTGKNYGYTF. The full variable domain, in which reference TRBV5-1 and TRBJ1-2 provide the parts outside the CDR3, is KAGVTQTPRYLIKTRGQQVTLSCSPISGHRSVSWYQQTPGQGLQFLFEYFSETQRNKGNFPGRFSGRQFSNSRSEMNVSTLELGDSALYLCASRDTGKNYGYTFGSGTRLTVV.

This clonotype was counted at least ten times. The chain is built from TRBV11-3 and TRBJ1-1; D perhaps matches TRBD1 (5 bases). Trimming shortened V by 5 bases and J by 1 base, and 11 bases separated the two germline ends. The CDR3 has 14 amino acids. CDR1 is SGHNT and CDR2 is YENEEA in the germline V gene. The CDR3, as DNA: TGTGCCAGCAGCGTGGGACGGCAGAACACTGAAGCTTTCTTT. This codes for CASSVGRQNTEAFF.

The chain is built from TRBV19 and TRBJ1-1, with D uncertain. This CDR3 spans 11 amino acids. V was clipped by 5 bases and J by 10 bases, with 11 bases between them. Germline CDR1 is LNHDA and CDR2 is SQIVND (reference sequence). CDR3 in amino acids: CASSPQIGAFF. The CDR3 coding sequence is TGTGCCAGTAGTCCGCAAATAGGAGCTTTCTTT.

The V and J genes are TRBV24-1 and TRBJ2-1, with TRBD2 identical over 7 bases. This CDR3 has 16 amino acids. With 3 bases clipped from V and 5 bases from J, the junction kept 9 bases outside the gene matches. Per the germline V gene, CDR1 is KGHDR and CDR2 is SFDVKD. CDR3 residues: CATSDLAEGYNNEQFF. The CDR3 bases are TGTGCCACCAGTGATCTAGCGGAGGGGTATAACAATGAGCAGTTCTTC.

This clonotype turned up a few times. The CDR3 nucleotides read TGTGCCAGTAGTAACGACAGGCGGAACACTGAAGCTTTCTTT. Translation: CASSNDRRNTEAFF. This chain connects TRBV19 to TRBJ1-1; possibly TRBD1 for D (6 bases). Trimming removed 4 bases at V and 1 base at J, with 10 bases between. There are 14 residues in the CDR3. In germline, CDR1 is LNHDA, CDR2 SQIVND (reference sequence). Full variable domain (rest looked up from reference TRBV19 and TRBJ1-1): DGGITQSPKYLFRKEGQNVTLSCEQNLNHDAMYWYRQDPGQGLRLIYYSQIVNDFQKGDIAEGYSVSREKKESFPLTVTSAQKNPTAFYLCASSNDRRNTEAFFGQGTRLTVV.

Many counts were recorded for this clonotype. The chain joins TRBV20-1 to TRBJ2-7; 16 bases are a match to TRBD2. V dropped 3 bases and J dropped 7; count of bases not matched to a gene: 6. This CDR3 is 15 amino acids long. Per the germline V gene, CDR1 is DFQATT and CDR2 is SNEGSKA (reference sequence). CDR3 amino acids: CSARGTSGGAREQYF. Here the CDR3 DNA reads TGCAGTGCTAGGGGGACTAGCGGGGGGGCGAGGGAGCAGTACTTC.

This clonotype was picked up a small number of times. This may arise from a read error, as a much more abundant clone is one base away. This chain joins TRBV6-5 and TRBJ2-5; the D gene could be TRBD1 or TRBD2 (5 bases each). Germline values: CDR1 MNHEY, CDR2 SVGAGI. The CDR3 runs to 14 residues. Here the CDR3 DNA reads TGTGCCAGCGGTTACTCCGGGACGGGGGAGACCCAGTACTTC. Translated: CASGYSGTGETQYF.

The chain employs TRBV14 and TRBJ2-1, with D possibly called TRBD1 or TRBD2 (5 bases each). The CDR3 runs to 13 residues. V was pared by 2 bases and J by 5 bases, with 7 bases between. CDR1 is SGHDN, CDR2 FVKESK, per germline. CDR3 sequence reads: CASSQRGHNEQFF. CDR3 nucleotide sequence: TGTGCCAGCAGCCAAAGGGGACACAATGAGCAGTTCTTC.

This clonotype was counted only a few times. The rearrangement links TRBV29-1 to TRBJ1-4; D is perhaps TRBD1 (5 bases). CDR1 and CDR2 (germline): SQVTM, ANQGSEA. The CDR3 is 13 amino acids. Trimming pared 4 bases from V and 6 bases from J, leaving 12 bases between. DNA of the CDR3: TGCAGCGTTGGAGGACGGGGGGATGAAAAACTGTTTTTT. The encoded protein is CSVGGRGDEKLFF.

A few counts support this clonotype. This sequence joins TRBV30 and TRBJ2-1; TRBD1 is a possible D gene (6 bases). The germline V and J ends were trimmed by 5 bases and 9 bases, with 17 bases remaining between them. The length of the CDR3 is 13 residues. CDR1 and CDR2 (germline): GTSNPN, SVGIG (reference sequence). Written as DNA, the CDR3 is TGTGCCTGGTTTGGGGGCCAGAAGGTTGAGCAGTTCTTC. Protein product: CAWFGGQKVEQFF.

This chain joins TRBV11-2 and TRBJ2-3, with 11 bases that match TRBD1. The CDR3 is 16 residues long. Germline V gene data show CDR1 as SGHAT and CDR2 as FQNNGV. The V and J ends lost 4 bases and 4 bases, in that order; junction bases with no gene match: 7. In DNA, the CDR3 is TGTGCCAGCAGCTGGAGGGACAGGGGGTTGGCAGATACGCAGTATTTT. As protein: CASSWRDRGLADTQYF.

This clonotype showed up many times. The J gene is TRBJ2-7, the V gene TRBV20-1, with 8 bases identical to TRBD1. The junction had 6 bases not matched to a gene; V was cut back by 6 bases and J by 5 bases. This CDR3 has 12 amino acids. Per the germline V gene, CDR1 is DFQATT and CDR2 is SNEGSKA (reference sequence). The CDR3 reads CSADRGVHEQYF. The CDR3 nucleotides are TGCAGTGCAGACAGGGGTGTCCACGAGCAGTACTTC.

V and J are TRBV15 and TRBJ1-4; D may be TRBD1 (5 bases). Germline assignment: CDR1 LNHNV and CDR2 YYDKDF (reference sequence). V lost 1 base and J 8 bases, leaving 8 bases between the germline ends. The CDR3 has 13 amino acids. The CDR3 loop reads CATSRGAGEKLFF. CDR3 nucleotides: TGTGCCACCAGCAGAGGGGCAGGGGAAAAACTGTTTTTT.